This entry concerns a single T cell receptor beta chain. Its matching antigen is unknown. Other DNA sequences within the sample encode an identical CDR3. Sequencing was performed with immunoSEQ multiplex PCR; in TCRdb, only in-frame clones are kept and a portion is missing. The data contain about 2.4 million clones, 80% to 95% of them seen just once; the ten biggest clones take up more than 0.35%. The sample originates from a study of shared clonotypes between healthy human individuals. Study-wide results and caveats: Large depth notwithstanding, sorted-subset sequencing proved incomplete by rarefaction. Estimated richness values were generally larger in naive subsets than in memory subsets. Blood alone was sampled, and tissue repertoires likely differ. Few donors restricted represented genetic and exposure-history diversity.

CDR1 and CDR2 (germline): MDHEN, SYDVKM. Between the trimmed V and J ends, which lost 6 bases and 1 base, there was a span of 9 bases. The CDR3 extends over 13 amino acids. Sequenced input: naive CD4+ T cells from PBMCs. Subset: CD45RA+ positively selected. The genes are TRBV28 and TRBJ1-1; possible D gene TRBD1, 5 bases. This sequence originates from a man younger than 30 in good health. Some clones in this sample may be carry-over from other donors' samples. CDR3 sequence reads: CASSLRGNTEAFF. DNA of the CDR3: TGTGCCAGCAGCTTAAGGGGGAACACTGAAGCTTTCTTT.